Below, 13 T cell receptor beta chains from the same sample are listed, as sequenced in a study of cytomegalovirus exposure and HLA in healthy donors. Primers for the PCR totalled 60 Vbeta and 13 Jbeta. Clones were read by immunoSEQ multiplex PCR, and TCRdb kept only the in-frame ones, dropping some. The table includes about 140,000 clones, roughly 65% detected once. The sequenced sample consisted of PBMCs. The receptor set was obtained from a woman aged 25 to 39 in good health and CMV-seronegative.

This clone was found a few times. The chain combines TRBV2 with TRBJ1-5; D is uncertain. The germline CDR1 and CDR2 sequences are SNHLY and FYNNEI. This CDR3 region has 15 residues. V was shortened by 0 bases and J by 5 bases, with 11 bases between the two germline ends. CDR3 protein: CASSEALPGDQPQHF. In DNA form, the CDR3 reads TGTGCCAGCAGTGAAGCCCTCCCGGGAGATCAGCCCCAGCATTTT.

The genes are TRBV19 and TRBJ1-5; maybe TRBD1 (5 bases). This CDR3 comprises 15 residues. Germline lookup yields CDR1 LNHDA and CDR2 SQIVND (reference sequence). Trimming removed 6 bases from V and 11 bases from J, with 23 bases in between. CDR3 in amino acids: CASRPTGVPGGAQHF. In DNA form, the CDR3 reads TGTGCCAGTAGACCGACGGGGGTCCCTGGGGGGGCCCAGCATTTT.

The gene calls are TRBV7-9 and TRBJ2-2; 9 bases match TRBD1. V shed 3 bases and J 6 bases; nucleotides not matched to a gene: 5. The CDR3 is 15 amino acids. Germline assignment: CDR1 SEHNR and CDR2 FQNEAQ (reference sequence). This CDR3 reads CASSLGDRDAGELFF. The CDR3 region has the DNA TGTGCCAGCAGCTTGGGGGACAGGGACGCCGGGGAGCTGTTTTTT.

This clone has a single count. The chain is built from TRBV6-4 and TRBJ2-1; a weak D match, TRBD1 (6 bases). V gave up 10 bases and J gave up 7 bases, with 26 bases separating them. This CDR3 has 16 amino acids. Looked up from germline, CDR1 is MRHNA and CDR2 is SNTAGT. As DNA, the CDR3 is TGTGCCAACCCAGAAAAAGGACAGAGACTTTCTAATGAGCAGTTCTTC. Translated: CANPEKGQRLSNEQFF.

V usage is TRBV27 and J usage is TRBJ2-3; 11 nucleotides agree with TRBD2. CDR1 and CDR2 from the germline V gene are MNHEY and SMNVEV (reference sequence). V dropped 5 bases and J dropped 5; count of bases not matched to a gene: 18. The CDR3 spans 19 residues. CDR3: CASSPRGTSGPFGRDTQYF. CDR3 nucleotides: TGTGCCAGCAGTCCTCGTGGGACTAGCGGTCCTTTTGGGAGAGATACGCAGTATTTT.

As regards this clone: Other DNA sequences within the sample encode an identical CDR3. CDR3 DNA: TGCGCCAGCAGCTTGGCCTCTTCGGGGACTGGGGCCAACGTCCTGACTTTC. Protein product: CASSLASSGTGANVLTF. The chain recombines TRBV5-1 with TRBJ2-6; tentative D call: TRBD2 (5 bases). CDR3 size: 17 residues. Germline V gene lookup returns CDR1 SGHRS and CDR2 YFSETQ. Between the trimmed V and J ends, which lost 0 bases and 2 bases, there was a span of 12 bases.

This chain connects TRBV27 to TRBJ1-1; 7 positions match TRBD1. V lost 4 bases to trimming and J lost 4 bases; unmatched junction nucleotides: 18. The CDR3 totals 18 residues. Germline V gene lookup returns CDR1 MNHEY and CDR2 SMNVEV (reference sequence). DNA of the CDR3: TGTGCCAGCAGTTCGATCTACAGGGGCTACCCACATACCACTGAAGCTTTCTTT. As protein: CASSSIYRGYPHTTEAFF.

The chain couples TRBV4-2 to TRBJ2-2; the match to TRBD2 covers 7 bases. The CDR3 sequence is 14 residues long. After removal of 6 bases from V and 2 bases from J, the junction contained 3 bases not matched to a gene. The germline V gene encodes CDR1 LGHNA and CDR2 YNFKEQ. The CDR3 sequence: CASSLAVNTGELFF. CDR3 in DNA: TGTGCCAGCAGTCTAGCGGTAAACACCGGGGAGCTGTTTTTT.

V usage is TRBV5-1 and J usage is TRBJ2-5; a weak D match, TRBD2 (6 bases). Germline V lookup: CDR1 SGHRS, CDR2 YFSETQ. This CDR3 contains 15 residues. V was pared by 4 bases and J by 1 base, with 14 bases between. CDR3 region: CASSKLEGSQETQYF. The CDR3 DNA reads TGCGCCAGCAGCAAGTTGGAGGGATCCCAAGAGACCCAGTACTTC.

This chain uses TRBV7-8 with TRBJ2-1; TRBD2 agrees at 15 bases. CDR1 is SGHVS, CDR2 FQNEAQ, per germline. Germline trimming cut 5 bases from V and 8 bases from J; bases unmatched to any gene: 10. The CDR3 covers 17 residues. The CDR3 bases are TGTGCCAGCAGCGCCGGACTAGCGGGAGGGGGGGAGGATGAGCAGTTCTTC. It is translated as CASSAGLAGGGEDEQFF.

CDR3 DNA sequence: TGTGCCAGTAGTATAATCGGCGGGGCCACTGAAGCTTTCTTT. Protein: CASSIIGGATEAFF. The genes are TRBV19 and TRBJ1-1; tentative D call: TRBD1 (5 bases). V was pared by 2 bases and J by 4 bases, with 11 bases between. Germline assignment: CDR1 LNHDA and CDR2 SQIVND (reference sequence). The CDR3 runs 14 residues.

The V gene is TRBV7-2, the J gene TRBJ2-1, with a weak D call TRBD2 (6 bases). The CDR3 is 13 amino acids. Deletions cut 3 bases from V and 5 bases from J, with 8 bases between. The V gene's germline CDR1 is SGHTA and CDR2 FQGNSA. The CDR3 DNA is TGTGCCAGCAGCTTCTCGGGAGACAATGAGCAGTTCTTC. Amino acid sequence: CASSFSGDNEQFF.

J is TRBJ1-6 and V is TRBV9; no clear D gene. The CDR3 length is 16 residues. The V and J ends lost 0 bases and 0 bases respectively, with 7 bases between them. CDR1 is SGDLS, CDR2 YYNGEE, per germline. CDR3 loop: CASSVDVSSYNSPLHF. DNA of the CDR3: TGTGCCAGCAGCGTAGATGTTAGCTCCTATAATTCACCCCTCCACTTT.